The sample holds one count of the clone carrying this T cell receptor beta chain. This specimen comes from a study of cytomegalovirus exposure and HLA in healthy donors. The data were produced by immunoSEQ multiplex PCR, yet TCRdb's version contains in-frame clones alone and is incomplete. The sample contains 250,000 to 350,000 clones, approximately 87% of which appear only once. V gave up 7 bases and J gave up 4 bases; unmatched junction bases: 5. The CDR3 runs 14 residues. Germline assignment: CDR1 SEHNR and CDR2 FQNEAQ (reference sequence). The origin of this receptor is a woman in her late teens or twenties in good health and CMV-seronegative. The sequenced sample consisted of PBMCs. The chain joins TRBV7-9 to TRBJ2-1; 9 bases align to TRBD2. In DNA, the CDR3 is TGTGCCAGCAAGGACCTAGCGGGATACAATGAGCAGTTCTTC. Amino acid sequence: CASKDLAGYNEQFF. The entire variable domain, with the rest obtained from reference TRBV7-9 and TRBJ2-1, is as follows: DTGVSQNPRHKITKRGQNVTFRCDPISEHNRLYWYRQTLGQGPEFLTYFQNEAQLEKSRLLSDRFSAERPKGSFSTLEIQRTEQGDSAMYLCASKDLAGYNEQFFGPGTRLTVL.